This entry is about one T cell receptor beta chain. Its antigen is undetermined. Amplification used 60 Vbeta primers and 13 Jbeta primers. Sequencing was performed with immunoSEQ multiplex PCR; in TCRdb, only in-frame clones are kept and a portion is missing. The table shows about 110,000 clones, with 70% occurring only once. This sample was included in a study of cytomegalovirus exposure and HLA in healthy donors. Whole-study results and caveats: The study recorded more than 150 TCR beta chains that were cytomegalovirus-associated.

Germline V gene lookup returns CDR1 MNHEY and CDR2 SMNVEV (reference sequence). The CDR3 consists of 15 residues. The ends lost 5 bases at V and 5 bases at J; junction bases unmatched: 11. The specimen sequenced was PBMCs. The gene calls are TRBV27 and TRBJ2-7; 8 bases line up with TRBD2. This TCR came from a man aged 35-49 years in good health and CMV-seropositive. As DNA, the CDR3 is TGTGCCAGCAGTCAAGGACCGGGACTAGGTAACGAGCAGTACTTC. This translates into CASSQGPGLGNEQYF.